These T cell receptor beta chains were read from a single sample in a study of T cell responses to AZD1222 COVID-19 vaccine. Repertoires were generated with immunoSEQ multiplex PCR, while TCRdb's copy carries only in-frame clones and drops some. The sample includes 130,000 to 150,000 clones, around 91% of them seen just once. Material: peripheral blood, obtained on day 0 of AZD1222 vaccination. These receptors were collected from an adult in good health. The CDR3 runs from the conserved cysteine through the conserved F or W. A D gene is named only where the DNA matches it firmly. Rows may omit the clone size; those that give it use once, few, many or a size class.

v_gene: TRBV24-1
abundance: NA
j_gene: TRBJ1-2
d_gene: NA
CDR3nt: TGTGCCACCAGTGACAACAGGGAAGATGGCTACACCTTC
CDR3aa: CATSDNREDGYTF

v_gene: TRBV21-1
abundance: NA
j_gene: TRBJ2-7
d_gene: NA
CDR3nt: TGTGCCAGCAGTCAAGGGGGTCCAGGGACTCCCCTCTACGAGCAGTACTTC
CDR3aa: CASSQGGPGTPLYEQYF

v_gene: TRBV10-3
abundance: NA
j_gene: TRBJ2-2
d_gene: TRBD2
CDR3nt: TGTGCCATCTCCGAGACTAGCGGGGTTAACACCGGGGAGCTGTTTTTT
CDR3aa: CAISETSGVNTGELFF

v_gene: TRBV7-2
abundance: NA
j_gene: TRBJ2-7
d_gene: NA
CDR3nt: TGTGCCAGCAGCTTAAGTTCGTTGTCAGTCTCCTACGAGCAGTACTTC
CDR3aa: CASSLSSLSVSYEQYF

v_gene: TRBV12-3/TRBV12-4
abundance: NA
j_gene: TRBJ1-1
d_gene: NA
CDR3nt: TGTGCCAGCAGTTTACAGAGGAACACTGAAGCTTTCTTT
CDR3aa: CASSLQRNTEAFF

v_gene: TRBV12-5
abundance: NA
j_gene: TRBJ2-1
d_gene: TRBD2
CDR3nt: TGTGCTAGTGGCCAAGCCCTAGCGGGGACGTACAATGAGCAGTTCTTC
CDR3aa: CASGQALAGTYNEQFF

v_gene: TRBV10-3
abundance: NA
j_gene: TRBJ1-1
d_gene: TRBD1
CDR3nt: TGTGCCATCAGTGGTACAGGGGGCTGGGATGAAGCTTTCTTT
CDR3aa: CAISGTGGWDEAFF

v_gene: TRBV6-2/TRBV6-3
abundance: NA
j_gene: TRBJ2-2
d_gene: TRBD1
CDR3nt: TGTGCCAGCAGCCCTATCAGGGGGTATCTTCCCGGGGAGCTGTTTTTT
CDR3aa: CASSPIRGYLPGELFF

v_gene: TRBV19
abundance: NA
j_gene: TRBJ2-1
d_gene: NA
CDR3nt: TGTGCCAGTAGTATTTTCTTAAACAGGGAGAAGTTCTTC
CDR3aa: CASSIFLNREKFF

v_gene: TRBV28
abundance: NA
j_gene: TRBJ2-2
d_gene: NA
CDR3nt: TGTGCCTGGGGTCCGAGCCACACCGGGGAGCTGTTTTTT
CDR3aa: CAWGPSHTGELFF

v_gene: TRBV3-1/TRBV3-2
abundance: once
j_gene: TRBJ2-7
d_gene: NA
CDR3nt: TGTGCCAGCAGCCAAGTTCGCCCCAGCGGATACTACGAGCAGTACTTC
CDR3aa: CASSQVRPSGYYEQYF

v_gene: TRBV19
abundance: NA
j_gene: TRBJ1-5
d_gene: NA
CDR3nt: TGTGCCAGTAGTATAGATCGAGAACTTAATCAGCCCCAGCATTTT
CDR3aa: CASSIDRELNQPQHF

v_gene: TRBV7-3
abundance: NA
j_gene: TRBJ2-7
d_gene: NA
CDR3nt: TGTGCCAGCAGCCGGGGCCTTTCCTACGAGCAGTACTTC
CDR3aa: CASSRGLSYEQYF

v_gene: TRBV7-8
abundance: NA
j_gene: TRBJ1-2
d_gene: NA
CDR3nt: TGTGCCAGCAGGGGTTGGACAGCATCTAACTATGGCTACACCTTC
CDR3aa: CASRGWTASNYGYTF

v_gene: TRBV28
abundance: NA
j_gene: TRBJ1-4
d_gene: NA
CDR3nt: TGTGCCAGCGGGCAGGGACCTAATGAAAAACTGTTTTTT
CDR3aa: CASGQGPNEKLFF

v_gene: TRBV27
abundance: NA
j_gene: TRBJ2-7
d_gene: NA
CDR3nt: TGTGCCAGCAGTTTTGGGAAACCGGGGGACGAGCAGTACTTC
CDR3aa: CASSFGKPGDEQYF

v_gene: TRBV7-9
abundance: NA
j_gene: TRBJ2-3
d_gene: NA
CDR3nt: TGTGCCAGCAGCTACCCGGGGACAGATACGCAGTATTTT
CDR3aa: CASSYPGTDTQYF

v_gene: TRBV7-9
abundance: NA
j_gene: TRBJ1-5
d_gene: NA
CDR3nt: TGTGCCAGCAGCTCAGGGGTGGTCGGTCAGCCCCAGCATTTT
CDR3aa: CASSSGVVGQPQHF

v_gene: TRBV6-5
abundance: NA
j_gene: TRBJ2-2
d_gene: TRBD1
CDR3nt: TGTGCCAGCAGTCGGGACAGGGGGACCGGGGAGCTGTTTTTT
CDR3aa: CASSRDRGTGELFF

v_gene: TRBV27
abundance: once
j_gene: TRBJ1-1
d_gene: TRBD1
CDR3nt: TGTGCCAGCAGTTTCTTCACAGGGGGCCCCGGGACTGAAGCTTTCTTT
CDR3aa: CASSFFTGGPGTEAFF

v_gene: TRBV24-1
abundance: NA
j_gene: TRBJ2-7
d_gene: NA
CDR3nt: TGTGCCACCAGTGGTTTAAGGGCCGGATCCTACGAGCAGTACTTC
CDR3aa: CATSGLRAGSYEQYF

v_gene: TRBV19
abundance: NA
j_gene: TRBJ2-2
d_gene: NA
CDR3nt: TGTGCCAGTAGTATTGGTTCAGGGTTCGGGGAGCTGTTTTTT
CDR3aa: CASSIGSGFGELFF

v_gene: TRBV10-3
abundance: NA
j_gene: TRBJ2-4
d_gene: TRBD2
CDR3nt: TGTGCCACGAGCGGGAGTGACATTCAGTACTTC
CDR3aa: CATSGSDIQYF

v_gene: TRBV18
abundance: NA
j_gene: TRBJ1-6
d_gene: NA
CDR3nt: TGTGCCAGCTCACCCCCATCCTCGGGGTTAAGGAATGGGAAGAGCTCCTATAATTCACCCCTCCACTTT
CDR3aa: CASSPPSSGLRNGKSSYNSPLHF

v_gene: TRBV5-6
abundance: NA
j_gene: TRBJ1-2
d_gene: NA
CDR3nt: TGTGCCAGCAGCTGGGCGAGAGGGGGCTACACCTTC
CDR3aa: CASSWARGGYTF

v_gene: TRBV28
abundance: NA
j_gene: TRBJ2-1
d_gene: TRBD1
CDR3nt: TGTGCCAGCGGGGGACAGATCATGAGTGAGCAGTTCTTC
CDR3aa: CASGGQIMSEQFF

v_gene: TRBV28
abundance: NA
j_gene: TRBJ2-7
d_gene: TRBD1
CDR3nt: TGTGCCAGCAGTCATACCGGGACAGGGGGCCACGAGCAGTACTTC
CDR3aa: CASSHTGTGGHEQYF

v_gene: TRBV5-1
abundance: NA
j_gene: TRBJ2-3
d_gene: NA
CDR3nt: TGCGCCAGCAGCTTTACTAGCAGGGCCACAGATACGCAGTATTTT
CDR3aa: CASSFTSRATDTQYF

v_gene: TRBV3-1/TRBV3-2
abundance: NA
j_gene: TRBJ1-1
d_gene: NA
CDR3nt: TGTGCCAGCAGCCTTAACCGGGGCACTGAAGCTTTCTTT
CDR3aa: CASSLNRGTEAFF

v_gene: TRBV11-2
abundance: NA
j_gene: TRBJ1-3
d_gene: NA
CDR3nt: TGTGCCAGCAGCTTAGTCCCAGGGCGAAACACCATATATTTT
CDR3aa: CASSLVPGRNTIYF

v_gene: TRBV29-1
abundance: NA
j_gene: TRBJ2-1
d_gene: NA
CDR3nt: TGCAGCGTTGACTCGGGCTTCAATGAGCAGTTCTTC
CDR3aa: CSVDSGFNEQFF

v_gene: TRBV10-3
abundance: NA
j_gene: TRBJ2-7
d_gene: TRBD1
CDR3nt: TGTGCCATCAGTGACCCAGGGGGCTCGGGCGAGCAGTACTTC
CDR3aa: CAISDPGGSGEQYF

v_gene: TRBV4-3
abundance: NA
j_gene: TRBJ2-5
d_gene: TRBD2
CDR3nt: TGCGCCAGCAGCCAGAATCTAGCGGGGGAAATTGGTTTTAAAGAGACCCAGTACTTC
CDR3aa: CASSQNLAGEIGFKETQYF

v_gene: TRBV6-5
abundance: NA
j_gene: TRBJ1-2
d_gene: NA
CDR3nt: TGTGCCAGCAGTAGGACCGGTCGCTATGGCTACACCTTC
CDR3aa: CASSRTGRYGYTF

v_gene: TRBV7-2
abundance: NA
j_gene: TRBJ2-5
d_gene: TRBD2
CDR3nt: TGTGCCAGCAGCCCACCCGGGACTAGCGTGGAGACCCAGTACTTC
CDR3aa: CASSPPGTSVETQYF

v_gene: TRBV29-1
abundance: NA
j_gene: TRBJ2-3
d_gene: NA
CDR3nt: TGCAGCGCCCCCGTGAGCACAGATACGCAGTATTTT
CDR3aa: CSAPVSTDTQYF

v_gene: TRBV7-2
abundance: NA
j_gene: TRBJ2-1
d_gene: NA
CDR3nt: TGTGCCAGCAGCTTAGCCCTCTACACCAATGAGCAGTTCTTC
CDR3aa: CASSLALYTNEQFF

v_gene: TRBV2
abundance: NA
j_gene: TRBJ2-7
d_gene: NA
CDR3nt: TGTGCCAGCAGCGTCCCCAATCTGTTC
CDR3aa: CASSVPNLF

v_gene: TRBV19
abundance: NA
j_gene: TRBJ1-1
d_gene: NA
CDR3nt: TGTGCCAGTAGTCACCCTACGACAGGGAACACTGAAGCTTTCTTT
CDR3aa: CASSHPTTGNTEAFF

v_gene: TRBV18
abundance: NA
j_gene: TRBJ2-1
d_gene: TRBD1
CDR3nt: TGTGCCAGCTCACCGTTCATCGGGACAGGAGAATACAATGAGCAGTTCTTC
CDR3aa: CASSPFIGTGEYNEQFF

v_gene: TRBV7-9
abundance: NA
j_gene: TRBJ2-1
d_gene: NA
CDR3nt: TGTGCCAGCAGCCAACAGACGGGGGATGAGCAGTTCTTC
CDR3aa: CASSQQTGDEQFF